This T cell receptor beta chain appears in the sequencing data of a study of human T cells and chemical hapten exposure. Described time point: pre-sensitization, week 0. Treatment in this sample: therapeutic diphenylcyclopropenone sensitization with weekly scalp DPC. This CDR3 comprises 18 residues. Trimming removed 6 bases from V and 3 bases from J; junction bases left unmatched: 15. The germline V gene has CDR1 DFQATT and CDR2 SNEGSKA (reference sequence). This clonotype was observed at least ten times. TCRdb reanalysed the RACE reads using MiXCR and keeps one entry per CDR3 protein. The sample carries roughly 260,000 distinct CDR3 sequences, 8.6% recorded once.

Sample: whole blood, taken in connection with sensitization to the hapten diphenylcyclopropenone (DPC). This receptor was taken from a woman between 40 and 50 years old with alopecia areata. Some clones in this sample may be carry-over from other donors' samples. The rearrangement joins TRBV20-1 to TRBJ2-1; 12 bases agree with TRBD2. The CDR3 nucleotides are TGCAGTGCCGCGAGGACTAGCGGGATCAGGCGGAGCTACAATGAGCAGTTCTTC. Its protein product is CSAARTSGIRRSYNEQFF.